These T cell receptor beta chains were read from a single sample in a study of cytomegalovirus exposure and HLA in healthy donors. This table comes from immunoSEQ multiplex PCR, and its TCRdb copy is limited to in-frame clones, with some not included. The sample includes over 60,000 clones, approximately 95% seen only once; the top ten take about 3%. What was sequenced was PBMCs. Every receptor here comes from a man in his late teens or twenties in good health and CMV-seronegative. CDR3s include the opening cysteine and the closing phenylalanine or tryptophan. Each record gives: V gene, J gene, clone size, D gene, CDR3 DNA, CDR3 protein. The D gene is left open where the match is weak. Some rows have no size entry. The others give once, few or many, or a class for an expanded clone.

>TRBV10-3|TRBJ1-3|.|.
TGTGCCATATCCAGCTCTGGAAACACCATATATTTT
CAISSSGNTIYF
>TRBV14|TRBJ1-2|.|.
TGTGCCAGCAGCCAAGATCAGTGGTATGGCTACACCTTC
CASSQDQWYGYTF
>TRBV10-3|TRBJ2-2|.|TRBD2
TGTGCCATCAGTGGGGCAGCGGGGGGGAACACCGGGGAGCTGTTTTTT
CAISGAAGGNTGELFF
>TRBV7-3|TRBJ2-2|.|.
TGTGCCAGCAGCACTGCCGGGACACAGACCGGGGAGCTGTTTTTT
CASSTAGTQTGELFF
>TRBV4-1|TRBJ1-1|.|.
TGCGCCAGCAGCCAGGAAAGACAGTTGAACACTGAAGCTTTCTTT
CASSQERQLNTEAFF
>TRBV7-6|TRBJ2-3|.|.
TGTGCCAGCAGCCCGCAGGAAGCAGATACGCAGTATTTT
CASSPQEADTQYF
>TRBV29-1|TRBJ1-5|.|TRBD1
TGCAGCGTTGAAACAGGGGAAGGGTCCCAGCCCCAGCATTTT
CSVETGEGSQPQHF
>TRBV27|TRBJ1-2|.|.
TGTGCCAGCAGTTTCCGCGGGGGCGCTTCCGGCTATGGCTACACCTTC
CASSFRGGASGYGYTF
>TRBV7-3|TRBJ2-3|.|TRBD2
TGTGCCAGCAGCTCAGGACTAGGAGTAGATACGCAGTATTTT
CASSSGLGVDTQYF
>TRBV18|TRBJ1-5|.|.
TGTGCCAGCTCACCACTAGAGGGTCTGACGCCCCAGCATTTT
CASSPLEGLTPQHF
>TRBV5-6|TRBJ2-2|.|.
TGTGCCAGCAGCCCCCGCGGAGCCGGGACCGGGGAGCTGTTTTTT
CASSPRGAGTGELFF
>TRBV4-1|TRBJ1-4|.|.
TGCGCCAGCAGCCAAAGTACAGACTATAATGAAAAACTGTTTTTT
CASSQSTDYNEKLFF
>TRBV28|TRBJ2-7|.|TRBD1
TGTGCCAGCAGTGGGACAGCTTCCTACGAGCAGTACTTC
CASSGTASYEQYF
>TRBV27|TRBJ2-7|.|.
TGTGCCAGCAGTTTATCAGTTGGCGGGTTTTCGACGTACGAGCAGTACTTC
CASSLSVGGFSTYEQYF
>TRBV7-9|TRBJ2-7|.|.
TGTGCCAGCAGCCCAACTGGACAGTATTACGAGCAGTACTTC
CASSPTGQYYEQYF
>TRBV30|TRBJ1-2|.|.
TGTGCTTGGAGTCCGACAGCTACGGGTGGCTACACCTTC
CAWSPTATGGYTF
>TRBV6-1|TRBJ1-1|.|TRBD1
TGTGCCAGCAGCCTGACAGGGATAAACACTGAAGCTTTCTTT
CASSLTGINTEAFF
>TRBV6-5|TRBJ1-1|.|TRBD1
TGTGCCAGCAGTTCCCGGACTGGGACAGGCAACACTGAAGCTTTCTTT
CASSSRTGTGNTEAFF
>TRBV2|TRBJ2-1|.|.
TGTGCCAGCACGGTAGGGACTGGAGAGCAGTTCTTC
CASTVGTGEQFF
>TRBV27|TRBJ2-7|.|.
TGTGCCAGCAGTCTCCTCCCGACAGACCCCTACGAGCAGTACTTC
CASSLLPTDPYEQYF
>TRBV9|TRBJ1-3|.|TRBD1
TGTGCCAGCAGCGAAATGACAGGGGCCCCTCGAGACACCATATATTTT
CASSEMTGAPRDTIYF
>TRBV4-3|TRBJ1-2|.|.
TGCGCCAGCAGCTCAAGAGTAGGGGTTCGTGGCTACACCTTC
CASSSRVGVRGYTF
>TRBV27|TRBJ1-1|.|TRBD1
TGTGCCAGCAGTCACAGGGGGGTGAACACTGAAGCTTTCTTT
CASSHRGVNTEAFF
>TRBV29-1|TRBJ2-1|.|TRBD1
TGCAGCGTCCCTTCCCGACAGGGGAATGAGCAGTTCTTC
CSVPSRQGNEQFF
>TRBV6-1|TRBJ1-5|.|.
TGTGCCAGCAGTGCCAGGGACTATCAGCCCCAGCATTTT
CASSARDYQPQHF
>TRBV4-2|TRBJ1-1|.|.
TGTGCCAGCAGCCAATTTACGACTCCGGCGTCCACTGAAGCTTTCTTT
CASSQFTTPASTEAFF
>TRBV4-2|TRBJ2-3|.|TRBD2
TGTGCCAGCAGCCAAGAGGGTGTAGCGGGGGGGCCACAAGATACGCAGTATTTT
CASSQEGVAGGPQDTQYF
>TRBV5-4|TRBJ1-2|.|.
TGTGCCAGCAGCTCTCCGCAGGGGTCCCCCCCTCCTTATGGCTACACCTTC
CASSSPQGSPPPYGYTF
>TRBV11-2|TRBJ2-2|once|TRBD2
TGTGCCAGCAGCGCTACCCTCGGGGGGGAGTCCGGGGAGCTGTTTTTT
CASSATLGGESGELFF
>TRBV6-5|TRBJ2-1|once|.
TGTGCCAGCAGTCGACAGAGGGGGATTGGGAATGAGCAGTTCTTC
CASSRQRGIGNEQFF
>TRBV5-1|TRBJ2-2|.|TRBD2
TGCGCCAGCAGCTTGAAGCTCCCGGGGGGGATGGCCGGGGAGCTGTTTTTT
CASSLKLPGGMAGELFF
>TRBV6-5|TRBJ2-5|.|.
TGTGCCAGCAGCGAGGGTTGGGAGACCCAGTACTTC
CASSEGWETQYF
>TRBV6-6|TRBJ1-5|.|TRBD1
TGTGCCAGCAGCCAGACGACAGGGCGGAATCAGCCCCAGCATTTT
CASSQTTGRNQPQHF
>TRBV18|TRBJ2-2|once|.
TGTGCCAGCTCAAATAGGAGGGCGAACACCGGGGAGCTGTTTTTT
CASSNRRANTGELFF
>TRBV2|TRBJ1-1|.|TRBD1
TGTGCCAGCAGTGAACAGGGGGTTTTGGCTGAAGCTTTCTTT
CASSEQGVLAEAFF
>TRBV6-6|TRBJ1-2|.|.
TGTGCCAGCAGCTCTACCGGTGGCTACACCTTC
CASSSTGGYTF
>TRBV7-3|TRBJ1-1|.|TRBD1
TGTGCCAGCAGCCTGACAGGGGGCACTGAAGCTTTCTTT
CASSLTGGTEAFF
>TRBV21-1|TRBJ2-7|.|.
TGTGCCAGCCGCACCCTCCGGGACAGAGTCCCCTTGGAGCAGTACTTC
CASRTLRDRVPLEQYF
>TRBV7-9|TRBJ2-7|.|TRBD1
TGTGCCAGCAGCCCCGGGACAGGGAGGGGCGAGCAGTACTTC
CASSPGTGRGEQYF
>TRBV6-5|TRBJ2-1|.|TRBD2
TGTGCCAGCAGTTACGTTGGACTAGCGGACAATGAGCAGTTCTTC
CASSYVGLADNEQFF
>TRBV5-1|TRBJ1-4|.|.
TGCGCCAGCAGCTCCCACGGGGGGCAGGTTGAAAAACTGTTTTTT
CASSSHGGQVEKLFF
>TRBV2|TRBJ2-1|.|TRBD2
TGTGCCAGCACAGGGAGGGGCTACAATGAGCAGTTCTTC
CASTGRGYNEQFF
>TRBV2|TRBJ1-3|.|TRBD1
TGTGCCAGCACGGGCAGGGGGCAGGCATCGGGAGGAAACACCATATATTTT
CASTGRGQASGGNTIYF
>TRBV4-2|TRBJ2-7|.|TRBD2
TGTGCCAGCAGCCAAGGACTAGCTCTGGACTCCTACGAGCAGTACTTC
CASSQGLALDSYEQYF
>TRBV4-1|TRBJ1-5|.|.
TGCGCCAGCAGCGATATTACCGGTTGGCAGCCCCAGCATTTT
CASSDITGWQPQHF
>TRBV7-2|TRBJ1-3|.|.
TGTGCCAGCAGCTTAGCTGGACAGCGGTGGACTGGAAACACCATATATTTT
CASSLAGQRWTGNTIYF
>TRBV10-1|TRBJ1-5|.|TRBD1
TGCGCCAGCAGTGGAACAGGGGACTGCTTTAGCAATCAGCCCCAGCATTTT
CASSGTGDCFSNQPQHF
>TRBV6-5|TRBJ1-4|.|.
TGTGCCAGCAGTTACTCTTCGGGTAGGGAAAAACTGTTTTTT
CASSYSSGREKLFF
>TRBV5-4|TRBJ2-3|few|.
TGTGCCAGCAGCTTGGACCTAGCAGCAACAGATACGCAGTATTTT
CASSLDLAATDTQYF
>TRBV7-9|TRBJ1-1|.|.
TGTGCCAGCAGCTTAATCGTGAACACTGAAGCTTTCTTT
CASSLIVNTEAFF
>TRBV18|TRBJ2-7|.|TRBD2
TGTGCCAGCTCACCTACCCTAGCGGGGCCCTCCTACGAGCAGTACTTC
CASSPTLAGPSYEQYF
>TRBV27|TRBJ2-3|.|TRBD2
TGTCACCTAAGGGAGCGGGGGCATACGCAGTATTTT
CHLRERGHTQYF
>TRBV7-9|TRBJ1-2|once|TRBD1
TGTGCCAGCAGCTTATTCCCGGCGGGACAGTCAACCTATGGCTACACCTTC
CASSLFPAGQSTYGYTF
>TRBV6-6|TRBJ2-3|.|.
TGTGCCAGCGGGCCCAGAGCGCAGTATTTT
CASGPRAQYF
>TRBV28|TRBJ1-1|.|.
TGTGCCAGCAGTTTTGGGGGGGCATCCTCTGAAGCTTTCTTT
CASSFGGASSEAFF